These 3 T cell receptor beta chains share one sample of origin, sequenced in a study of blood T cell repertoires in COVID-19 (dated by TCRdb to 2018 to 2021). The method behind the library was the immunoSEQ multiplex PCR assay. TCRdb mirrors the immuneACCESS table, restricted to in-frame sequences. Some clones are absent from its copies; in checked studies, under half trace to an unresolved V gene, and the reason for the others is unknown. For this sample there are over 200,000 clones; around 89% appear just once. The ten largest clones represent roughly 4% of the sample. Sequences were obtained from peripheral blood. The source is a man between 60 and 75 years old who had recovered from COVID-19.

V and J are TRBV11-1 and TRBJ2-3; 9 positions match TRBD1. V dropped 5 bases and J dropped 5; count of bases not matched to a gene: 5. Per germline, CDR1 SGHAT and CDR2 FQDESV (reference sequence). This CDR3 has 14 amino acids. The CDR3 region is CASSPGQGLDTQYF. The DNA of the CDR3 is TGTGCCAGCAGCCCAGGACAGGGGCTAGATACGCAGTATTTT.

This clone was seen once. This rearrangement joins TRBV6-5 to TRBJ1-4; 9 positions agree with TRBD1. This CDR3 comprises 14 residues. Trimming at V came to 6 bases and at J to 7 bases, leaving 6 bases not matched to a gene. In germline, CDR1 is MNHEY, CDR2 SVGAGI. The CDR3, as DNA: TGTGCCAGCAGGAGACAGGGGGTAGTTGAAAAACTGTTTTTT. It is translated as CASRRQGVVEKLFF.

This chain links TRBV19 with TRBJ2-3; 10 nucleotides line up with TRBD2. CDR3 length: 15 amino acids. Germline CDR1 LNHDA, CDR2 SQIVND (reference sequence). The V gene end was trimmed by 8 bases and the J gene end by 2 bases; junction bases not matched to a gene: 7. The CDR3 nucleotides are TGTGCCAGTGACTTAGCGGGGGGTCCCACAGATACGCAGTATTTT. This translates into CASDLAGGPTDTQYF.